This is a list of T cell receptor beta chains from one sample in a study of cytomegalovirus exposure and HLA in healthy donors. Assay used: immunoSEQ multiplex PCR; TCRdb lists only in-frame clones, some missing. Of 70,000 to 75,000 clones detected, roughly 94% appear once; the ten largest clones hold 2.5% to 3.5%. The specimen sequenced was PBMCs. Every receptor here comes from a young woman in good health and CMV-seropositive. The CDR3 runs from the conserved cysteine through the conserved F or W. D genes are given only for firm matches. Not every row has a clone size; where given, it reads once, few, many or a size class.

cdr3_aa cdr3_nt j_call clone_size v_call d_call
CASSLVAGQGGSPLHF TGCGCCAGCAGCTTGGTAGCCGGACAGGGCGGTTCACCCCTCCACTTT TRBJ1-6 few TRBV5-1 TRBD1
CASSSSRAREKLFF TGTGCCAGCAGCTCCAGCAGGGCTAGAGAAAAACTGTTTTTT TRBJ1-4 many TRBV7-9 NA
CASSTTGNNQPQHF TGTGCCAGCAGCACAACAGGGAACAATCAGCCCCAGCATTTT TRBJ1-5 NA TRBV7-8 NA
CATYLGTGAGAEAFF TGTGCCACCTATCTCGGGACAGGGGCCGGGGCTGAAGCTTTCTTT TRBJ1-1 NA TRBV19 TRBD1
CASSIATGTDYGYTF TGTGCCAGTAGTATCGCTACCGGGACAGATTATGGCTACACCTTC TRBJ1-2 few TRBV19 TRBD1
CASSIQEFSEAFF TGTGCCAGCAGTATACAGGAATTTTCTGAAGCTTTCTTT TRBJ1-1 NA TRBV6-5 NA
CASSLGQGVPGANVLTF TGTGCCAGTAGTTTGGGACAGGGGGTTCCTGGGGCCAACGTCCTGACTTTC TRBJ2-6 NA TRBV19 TRBD1
CATSRDRGGNSPLHF TGTGCCACCAGCAGAGATCGAGGAGGGAATTCACCCCTCCACTTT TRBJ1-6 NA TRBV15 NA
CASSLPTSGRVGEQFF TGTGCCAGCAGCTTGCCTACTAGCGGGAGAGTTGGTGAGCAGTTCTTC TRBJ2-1 NA TRBV7-8 TRBD2
CASSEILGFNQPQHF TGTGCCAGCAGTGAAATCCTCGGGTTTAATCAGCCCCAGCATTTT TRBJ1-5 NA TRBV6-1 NA
CATRQNTEAFF TGTGCCACCCGACAGAACACTGAAGCTTTCTTT TRBJ1-1 NA TRBV6-1 NA
CASSQQPGLANYEQYF TGCGCCAGCAGCCAGCAACCGGGACTAGCGAATTACGAGCAGTACTTC TRBJ2-7 NA TRBV4-3 TRBD2
CASSLRGQGQSTDTQYF TGTGCCAGCAGCTTAAGAGGACAGGGACAAAGCACAGATACGCAGTATTTT TRBJ2-3 NA TRBV7-2 TRBD1
CASSIEEFERWYF TGTGCCAGTAGTATAGAGGAGTTCGAACGATGGTACTTC TRBJ2-7 NA TRBV19 NA
CASSPSYEQYF TGTGCCAGCAGCCCGAGCTACGAGCAGTACTTC TRBJ2-7 NA TRBV7-9 NA
CASSLQGAYEQYF TGTGCCAGCAGCTTGCAGGGGGCCTACGAGCAGTACTTC TRBJ2-7 NA TRBV5-4 TRBD1
CASSLAGDNNEQFF TGTGCCAGCAGTTTAGCAGGGGACAACAATGAGCAGTTCTTC TRBJ2-1 NA TRBV28 NA
CASSRGPTSGVGGEQYF TGTGCCAGCAGCCGAGGCCCGACTAGCGGGGTGGGGGGAGAGCAGTACTTC TRBJ2-7 NA TRBV11-2 TRBD2
CASGGRGLGEQFF TGTGCCAGCGGCGGGAGAGGGTTGGGTGAGCAGTTCTTC TRBJ2-1 NA TRBV6-1 TRBD2
CASSSDSYEQYF TGTGCCAGCAGTTCAGACTCCTACGAGCAGTACTTC TRBJ2-7 NA TRBV28 NA
CASSSGGGVSDTEAFF TGTGCCAGCAGCTCGGGGGGTGGGGTTTCGGACACTGAAGCTTTCTTT TRBJ1-1 few TRBV7-2 NA
CASSLTGQGNNQPQHF TGTGCCAGCAGCTTAACGGGACAGGGCAACAATCAGCCCCAGCATTTT TRBJ1-5 NA TRBV7-9 TRBD1
CASSRRGFTGELFF TGTGCCAGCAGCCGTAGAGGGTTCACCGGGGAGCTGTTTTTT TRBJ2-2 NA TRBV13 NA
CASSRTSGYEQYF TGCGCCAGCAGTCGGACTAGCGGCTACGAGCAGTACTTC TRBJ2-7 NA TRBV4-3 TRBD2
CASSIDRATEAFF TGTGCCAGCAGTATTGACAGGGCCACTGAAGCTTTCTTT TRBJ1-1 NA TRBV2 TRBD1
CASSVTGTGYNEQFF TGTGCCAGCAGCGTAACCGGGACAGGTTACAATGAGCAGTTCTTC TRBJ2-1 few TRBV9 TRBD1
CASSPSFSTDTQYF TGTGCCAGCAGCCCTTCCTTTAGCACAGATACGCAGTATTTT TRBJ2-3 NA TRBV5-8 NA
CASSLFLAGTDTQYF TGTGCCAGCAGCTTATTTCTAGCGGGTACAGATACGCAGTATTTT TRBJ2-3 NA TRBV7-9 TRBD2
CASNTASLYGYTF TGTGCCAGCAATACAGCAAGTCTCTATGGCTACACCTTC TRBJ1-2 NA TRBV28 NA
CASSVRGAKNIQYF TGTGCCAGCAGTGTTAGGGGGGCCAAAAACATTCAGTACTTC TRBJ2-4 once TRBV2 NA
CAWNIEAYTEAFF TGTGCCTGGAATATAGAGGCGTACACTGAAGCTTTCTTT TRBJ1-1 NA TRBV30 NA
CASRRQGSKGTGELFF TGTGCCAGCAGACGACAGGGTTCAAAGGGAACCGGGGAGCTGTTTTTT TRBJ2-2 NA TRBV2 TRBD1
CATSREVGRGAETQYF TGTGCCACCAGCAGAGAAGTCGGACGGGGGGCAGAGACCCAGTACTTC TRBJ2-5 NA TRBV15 NA
CASSVGRKTGETQYF TGCGCCAGCAGTGTTGGTCGGAAAACGGGAGAGACCCAGTACTTC TRBJ2-5 NA TRBV10-2 NA
CASTKDRLNTGELFF TGTGCCAGCACCAAAGACAGGTTGAACACCGGGGAGCTGTTTTTT TRBJ2-2 NA TRBV7-2 NA
CASSIRQGTNNSPLHF TGTGCCAGCAGCATACGACAGGGCACCAATAATTCACCCCTCCACTTT TRBJ1-6 once TRBV5-5 TRBD1
CASSAGGPQYEQYF TGTGCCAGCAGCGCCGGAGGGCCTCAGTACGAGCAGTACTTC TRBJ2-7 NA TRBV7-2 NA
CASSRPSVSGELFF TGCGCCAGCAGCCGACCTAGCGTTTCGGGGGAGCTGTTTTTT TRBJ2-2 NA TRBV4-1 NA
CASSYATTGDEQYF TGTGCCAGCTCATACGCCACTACAGGGGACGAGCAGTACTTC TRBJ2-7 NA TRBV18 TRBD1